What follows describes a single T cell receptor (beta chain). Germline values: CDR1 LNHDA, CDR2 SQIVND (reference sequence). This CDR3 has 15 residues. The trim removed 6 bases at V and 0 bases at J, leaving 3 bases unmatched. Sequenced by immunoSEQ multiplex PCR; TCRdb stores in-frame clones only, minus some. This sample yields about 400,000 clones, of which around 84% are seen a single time; less than 3.5% belongs to the top ten. The data originate from a study of blood T cell repertoires in COVID-19. The sequenced sample was peripheral blood. The chain couples TRBV19 to TRBJ2-1; 9 positions match TRBD2. The clonotype originates from a human donor in a cohort sampled during active COVID-19. CDR3 DNA: TGTGCCAGTAGGATTAGCGGGAGCTCCTACAATGAGCAGTTCTTC. Translating gives CASRISGSSYNEQFF.